This paragraph covers one T cell receptor beta chain sequence. The source of the sample is a study of blood T cells in healthy people across ages. This CDR3 region has 16 residues. V was clipped by 0 bases and J by 0 bases, with 15 bases between them. Germline CDR1 DFQATT, CDR2 SNEGSKA (reference sequence). Combining a sample-barcoded 5' primer with a J-beta primer mix, a second PCR ran for 7 to 11 cycles. Individual samples furnished no less than 2.5 million CDR3-containing paired-end reads apiece. TCRdb passed the 5' RACE reads through MiXCR, listing each CDR3 protein once. The repertoire includes about 930,000 distinct CDR3 sequences, 25% to 35% of them detected once, and about a tenth sits in the top ten. These sequences were also reported in another study, on T cells of mothers and their children. That source notes: Reverse transcription into cDNA received all extracted RNA, at around 1.5 ug per 15 ul.

This receptor was identified in a woman between 40 and 55 years old in good health. Sample: blood. The gene calls are TRBV20-1 and TRBJ2-7; D is unresolved. The CDR3: CSARDPGGVHSYEQYF. CDR3 in DNA: TGCAGTGCTAGAGATCCTGGTGGAGTCCACTCCTACGAGCAGTACTTC.